A selection of T cell receptor beta chains follows, all from one sample in a study of memory CD4+ T cells and cytomegalovirus serostatus. TCRdb keeps only in-frame clones here, not all; method: immunoSEQ multiplex PCR. The sample lists some 73,000 clones, 78% seen once, with about 2.5% in the top ten. Input material: memory CD4+ T cells from blood. The receptors come from an adult in good health and CMV-seropositive. Each CDR3 is given with its conserved first and last residue. Each record gives: CDR3 protein, J gene, V gene, D gene. D genes are given only for firm matches.

CDR3 protein: CASSPRGGGRVTGELFF
J gene: TRBJ2-2
V gene: TRBV9
D gene: TRBD2

CDR3 protein: CATSRSGGAGETQYF
J gene: TRBJ2-5
V gene: TRBV15
D gene: TRBD2

CDR3 protein: CASSLGGILRESNSPLHF
J gene: TRBJ1-6
V gene: TRBV11-3
D gene: NA

CDR3 protein: CASSLRRRGNEQFF
J gene: TRBJ2-1
V gene: TRBV5-6
D gene: TRBD2

CDR3 protein: CASSLDYPGETQYF
J gene: TRBJ2-5
V gene: TRBV5-1
D gene: NA

CDR3 protein: CASSLRSGLNTEAFF
J gene: TRBJ1-1
V gene: TRBV6-6
D gene: NA

CDR3 protein: CASSATIGQVHEKLFF
J gene: TRBJ1-4
V gene: TRBV7-2
D gene: TRBD1

CDR3 protein: CASRQRTNTGELFF
J gene: TRBJ2-2
V gene: TRBV5-1
D gene: NA

CDR3 protein: CASSPRPLSYEQYF
J gene: TRBJ2-7
V gene: TRBV2
D gene: NA

CDR3 protein: CASSSDRGGYTF
J gene: TRBJ1-2
V gene: TRBV6-6
D gene: TRBD1

CDR3 protein: CASSPLGQGGYGYTF
J gene: TRBJ1-2
V gene: TRBV18
D gene: TRBD1

CDR3 protein: CSVGDPVNTEAFF
J gene: TRBJ1-1
V gene: TRBV29-1
D gene: NA

CDR3 protein: CASSPLQQADYGYTF
J gene: TRBJ1-2
V gene: TRBV18
D gene: NA

CDR3 protein: CASSFGRAGGYTF
J gene: TRBJ1-2
V gene: TRBV19
D gene: NA

CDR3 protein: CASSLGQGREKLFF
J gene: TRBJ1-4
V gene: TRBV18
D gene: TRBD1

CDR3 protein: CAWSHGPGGYTF
J gene: TRBJ1-2
V gene: TRBV30
D gene: NA

CDR3 protein: CSVDQGEGQPQHF
J gene: TRBJ1-5
V gene: TRBV29-1
D gene: TRBD1

CDR3 protein: CASSIPGQGGGDEQFF
J gene: TRBJ2-1
V gene: TRBV19
D gene: TRBD1

CDR3 protein: CASSITGFGPHEQYF
J gene: TRBJ2-7
V gene: TRBV19
D gene: NA

CDR3 protein: CASSVAGRDSNQPQHF
J gene: TRBJ1-5
V gene: TRBV28
D gene: NA

CDR3 protein: CASSSGVSADVISYEQYF
J gene: TRBJ2-7
V gene: TRBV7-8
D gene: NA

CDR3 protein: CASSLGRGYGYTF
J gene: TRBJ1-2
V gene: TRBV11-2
D gene: NA

CDR3 protein: CASSLGVRGYGYTF
J gene: TRBJ1-2
V gene: TRBV11-3
D gene: TRBD1

CDR3 protein: CASSFTGTGNSPLHF
J gene: TRBJ1-6
V gene: TRBV11-2
D gene: TRBD1

CDR3 protein: CASSRDRGRRAFF
J gene: TRBJ1-1
V gene: TRBV5-4
D gene: TRBD1

CDR3 protein: CASSQERLRGDNQEKLFF
J gene: TRBJ1-4
V gene: TRBV14
D gene: NA

CDR3 protein: CASSPGTGGGYGYTF
J gene: TRBJ1-2
V gene: TRBV18
D gene: TRBD1

CDR3 protein: CARYSGGGNEQFF
J gene: TRBJ2-1
V gene: TRBV6-4
D gene: TRBD2

CDR3 protein: CSVAQENTEAFF
J gene: TRBJ1-1
V gene: TRBV29-1
D gene: NA

CDR3 protein: CASSQRSDTQYF
J gene: TRBJ2-3
V gene: TRBV7-6
D gene: NA

CDR3 protein: CASSLASGFDGYTF
J gene: TRBJ1-2
V gene: TRBV7-2
D gene: NA

CDR3 protein: CASSLIEGVGEQFF
J gene: TRBJ2-1
V gene: TRBV7-9
D gene: NA

CDR3 protein: CSADEDYGYTF
J gene: TRBJ1-2
V gene: TRBV29-1
D gene: NA

CDR3 protein: CSVFDRGTEAFF
J gene: TRBJ1-1
V gene: TRBV29-1
D gene: TRBD1

CDR3 protein: CASSTGQGIYGYTF
J gene: TRBJ1-2
V gene: TRBV5-1
D gene: TRBD1

CDR3 protein: CASHPGQGTNSPLHF
J gene: TRBJ1-6
V gene: TRBV2
D gene: TRBD1

CDR3 protein: CASEPGQGTTGDEKLFF
J gene: TRBJ1-4
V gene: TRBV10-3
D gene: TRBD1

CDR3 protein: CASSQGGTRQETQYF
J gene: TRBJ2-5
V gene: TRBV4-2
D gene: TRBD2

CDR3 protein: CACKIAAYNEQFF
J gene: TRBJ2-1
V gene: TRBV7-2
D gene: NA

CDR3 protein: CSVEEVGYTF
J gene: TRBJ1-2
V gene: TRBV29-1
D gene: NA

CDR3 protein: CASSDSIPDTQYF
J gene: TRBJ2-3
V gene: TRBV2
D gene: NA

CDR3 protein: CASSRELSNQPQHF
J gene: TRBJ1-5
V gene: TRBV4-2
D gene: NA

CDR3 protein: CSVNSGGAPADTQYF
J gene: TRBJ2-3
V gene: TRBV29-1
D gene: TRBD2

CDR3 protein: CASSLGRGSITEYF
J gene: TRBJ2-3
V gene: TRBV5-4
D gene: NA

CDR3 protein: CASSTGRYTEAFF
J gene: TRBJ1-1
V gene: TRBV19
D gene: NA

CDR3 protein: CSVVRTKLTF
J gene: TRBJ1-2
V gene: TRBV29-1
D gene: NA

CDR3 protein: CASRGPRNEKLFF
J gene: TRBJ1-4
V gene: TRBV6-6
D gene: NA

CDR3 protein: CASARGRVGEQYF
J gene: TRBJ2-7
V gene: TRBV7-9
D gene: NA

CDR3 protein: CASCVGGEGRTEAFF
J gene: TRBJ1-1
V gene: TRBV7-2
D gene: NA

CDR3 protein: CASTQQGNYGYTF
J gene: TRBJ1-2
V gene: TRBV30
D gene: NA

CDR3 protein: CASSLDPQAGGPNEQFF
J gene: TRBJ2-1
V gene: TRBV11-3
D gene: TRBD2

CDR3 protein: CASSSPGTSETQYF
J gene: TRBJ2-5
V gene: TRBV5-4
D gene: TRBD2

CDR3 protein: CSVSGTARGEKLFF
J gene: TRBJ1-4
V gene: TRBV29-1
D gene: NA

CDR3 protein: CASSLGTARETQYF
J gene: TRBJ2-5
V gene: TRBV5-4
D gene: NA

CDR3 protein: CATQLQGDSGYTF
J gene: TRBJ1-2
V gene: TRBV6-1
D gene: TRBD1

CDR3 protein: CAISVDTAGELFF
J gene: TRBJ2-2
V gene: TRBV10-3
D gene: NA

CDR3 protein: CASLRGNRRTGELFF
J gene: TRBJ2-2
V gene: TRBV28
D gene: NA